The 31 T cell receptor beta chains reported below all come from one sample, sequenced in a study of OX40 agonist ivuxolimab in advanced cancers. Libraries were prepared by immunoSEQ multiplex PCR; TCRdb keeps only in-frame clonotypes and omits some of them. The repertoire consists of 55,000 to 75,000 clones, with more than 70% occurring once and the leading ten covering around 8%. The sequencing here drew on CD4+ or CD8+ T cells sorted from blood, taken in a trial of the OX40 agonist ivuxolimab. These receptors were obtained from an adult with an advanced solid tumor such as melanoma, head and neck, liver or kidney cancer.

V usage is TRBV7-2 and J usage is TRBJ2-7; D might be TRBD1 or TRBD2, each matching 6 bases. V dropped 4 bases and J dropped 0 bases, with 13 bases sitting between them. Per the germline V gene, CDR1 is SGHTA and CDR2 is FQGNSA. The CDR3 runs 15 residues. Written as DNA, the CDR3 is TGTGCCAGCAGCTGGGGGGCTAGCGACTCCTACGAGCAGTACTTC. This encodes CASSWGASDSYEQYF.

About this clone: Germline is not matched at one junction end, which may reflect a read error. The genes are TRBV28 and TRBJ2-1; D is undetermined. Germline V gene data show CDR1 as MDHEN and CDR2 as SYDVKM. This CDR3 contains 12 residues. The CDR3 loop reads CTSSLVFNEQFF. The CDR3 nucleotides read TGTACCAGCAGTTTAGTGTTCAATGAGCAGTTCTTC.

The J gene is TRBJ2-4, the V gene TRBV21-1; the tabulated D call, TRBD1, remains unverified against the DNA. TRBV21-1 is a pseudogene. This CDR3 comprises 18 residues. The CDR3 region is CASRHQPGQGIVENIQYF. The CDR3 DNA reads as TGTGCCAGCAGACATCAACCGGGACAGGGGATAGTAGAAAACATTCAGTACTTC.

The chain carries TRBV30 and TRBJ2-5, with a tentative D call TRBD2 (5 bases). Germline assignment: CDR1 GTSNPN and CDR2 SVGIG (reference sequence). The CDR3 runs to 13 residues. The germline V and J ends were trimmed by 0 bases and 4 bases, with 9 bases remaining between them. The CDR3 DNA is TGTGCCTGGAGTGTACTTGAGGGAGAGACCCAGTACTTC. This sequence encodes CAWSVLEGETQYF.

This chain links TRBV29-1 with TRBJ2-1; possibly TRBD1 for D (5 bases). This CDR3 is built from 15 residues. Germline V gene sequence: CDR1 SQVTM, CDR2 ANQGSEA. With 4 bases removed from V and 2 bases from J, the gap between germline ends came to 15 bases. The CDR3 nucleotides read TGCAGCGTTGTGCTCGATGGACACCCCTACAATGAGCAGTTCTTC. Translating it yields CSVVLDGHPYNEQFF.

This chain uses TRBV28 with TRBJ2-7; no definite D call. Per germline, CDR1 MDHEN and CDR2 SYDVKM. V shed 3 bases and J shed 5 bases, with 11 bases lying between them. This CDR3 region has 13 residues. The DNA for the CDR3 is TGTGCCAGCAGTTTGGTAGGTACCGACGAGCAGTACTTC. Translation: CASSLVGTDEQYF.

The rearrangement joins TRBV29-1 to TRBJ2-2, with D possibly called TRBD1 or TRBD2 (5 bases each). V shed 5 bases and J shed 6 bases, with 16 bases lying between them. Germline CDR1 SQVTM, CDR2 ANQGSEA. The CDR3 is 14 residues long. The CDR3: CSVLPGSGPGELFF. The DNA for the CDR3 is TGCAGCGTTCTTCCAGGGAGCGGCCCCGGGGAGCTGTTTTTT.

The chain has TRBV2 and TRBJ1-3; D remains unclear. This CDR3 region has 12 residues. The germline V gene encodes CDR1 SNHLY and CDR2 FYNNEI. V was clipped by 1 base and J by 3 bases, with 1 base between them. In nucleotides, the CDR3 is TGTGCCAGCAGTGAAGGTGGAAACACCATATATTTT. Protein product: CASSEGGNTIYF.

Many counts were recorded for this clone. V usage is TRBV19 and J usage is TRBJ1-3; 9 bases agree with TRBD1. The germline V gene has CDR1 LNHDA and CDR2 SQIVND (reference sequence). There are 14 residues in the CDR3. Unmatched junction bases numbered 4, after V lost 6 bases and J lost 4 bases. The CDR3, as DNA: TGTGCCAGTAGCCGGGGACAGGGCGGAAACACCATATATTTT. Translated: CASSRGQGGNTIYF.

The V and J genes are TRBV27 and TRBJ2-5; D not certain. Per germline, CDR1 MNHEY and CDR2 SMNVEV (reference sequence). V was shortened by 3 bases and J by 7 bases, with 9 bases between the two germline ends. This CDR3 has 12 residues. The CDR3 here is CASSFIPGTQYF. CDR3 DNA: TGTGCCAGCAGTTTTATCCCGGGGACCCAGTACTTC.

There are a few counts of this clone. This chain joins TRBV13 and TRBJ2-1; 13 bases align to TRBD2. V shed 0 bases and J 9 bases; nucleotides not matched to a gene: 5. Germline CDR1 and CDR2: PRHDT and FYEKMQ (reference sequence). The CDR3 has 16 residues. The CDR3 loop reads CASSLGRTSGRGEQFF. DNA of the CDR3: TGTGCCAGCAGCTTAGGCCGGACTAGCGGGAGAGGTGAGCAGTTCTTC.

The rearrangement links TRBV4-1 to TRBJ2-6, with D tentatively TRBD2 (6 bases). Germline CDR1 reads MGHRA; CDR2 reads YSYEKL. Trimming removed 0 bases at V and 2 bases at J, with 11 bases between. This CDR3 contains 17 residues. The CDR3 is CASSQDRGKPGANVLTF. CDR3 DNA: TGCGCCAGCAGCCAAGATCGGGGGAAGCCTGGGGCCAACGTCCTGACTTTC.

The rearrangement uses TRBV6-1 and TRBJ2-5, with D possibly TRBD1 on 5 matching bases. In germline, CDR1 is MNHNS, CDR2 SASEGT. This CDR3 comprises 12 residues. V shed 8 bases and J shed 7 bases, with 14 bases lying between them. CDR3 DNA: TGTGCCAGCGACCCGTTTAGGGGGACCCAGTACTTC. This translates into CASDPFRGTQYF.

The chain employs TRBV5-1 and TRBJ1-4; D call uncertain. The V end was cut by 2 bases, the J end by 2 bases, with 4 bases between. The CDR3 has 13 amino acids. Germline CDR1 is SGHRS and CDR2 is YFSETQ. CDR3 sequence: CASSFGTNEKLFF. In nucleotides, the CDR3 is TGCGCCAGCAGCTTTGGGACTAATGAAAAACTGTTTTTT. The complete variable domain, with remaining parts taken from reference TRBV5-1 and TRBJ1-4, reads KAGVTQTPRYLIKTRGQQVTLSCSPISGHRSVSWYQQTPGQGLQFLFEYFSETQRNKGNFPGRFSGRQFSNSRSEMNVSTLELGDSALYLCASSFGTNEKLFFGSGTQLSVL.

This clone was observed a single time. The J gene is TRBJ1-1, the V gene TRBV18; 8 bases align to TRBD1. Germline CDR1 KGHSH, CDR2 LQKENI. The CDR3 has 15 residues. V lost 5 bases to trimming and J lost 3 bases; unmatched junction nucleotides: 8. In DNA, the CDR3 is TGTGCCAGCTCAACGAACAGGGGGGCCGACACTGAAGCTTTCTTT. This sequence encodes CASSTNRGADTEAFF.

This clone was seen just once. This chain connects TRBV4-3 to TRBJ2-3; 7 bases fit TRBD1. From germline, CDR1 is LGHNA and CDR2 YSLEER. CDR3 length: 14 amino acids. After removal of 4 bases from V and 5 bases from J, the junction contained 6 bases not matched to a gene. The CDR3 spells CASSPGGLGDTQYF. Written as DNA, the CDR3 is TGCGCCAGCAGCCCAGGGGGTCTTGGAGATACGCAGTATTTT.

This rearrangement joins TRBV5-3 to TRBJ1-6; the match to TRBD1 covers 8 bases. TRBV5-3 is placed among ORFs of uncertain function. The CDR3 is 14 residues long. V lost 0 bases, J lost 9 bases, and 2 bases stayed unmatched. The chain's CDR3 is CARSLGTGPSPLHF. The CDR3 coding sequence is TGTGCCAGAAGCTTGGGGACAGGGCCTTCACCCCTCCACTTT.

V and J are TRBV5-4 and TRBJ2-1; 8 bases align to TRBD2. V lost 2 bases to trimming and J lost 3 bases; unmatched junction nucleotides: 4. The germline gives CDR1 SGHNT, CDR2 YYREEE (reference sequence). The CDR3 length is 15 residues. In nucleotides, the CDR3 is TGTGCCAGCAGCTTCAGCGGGGGTATCTACAATGAGCAGTTCTTC. It is translated as CASSFSGGIYNEQFF.

The chain recombines TRBV11-2 with TRBJ2-1, with D perhaps matching TRBD1 (6 bases). V lost 2 bases to trimming and J lost 8 bases, with 16 bases between them. Germline V CDR1 and CDR2: SGHAT, FQNNGV. The CDR3 is made up of 15 amino acids. The CDR3 sequence is CASSLNAQGWDEQFF. The CDR3 DNA sequence: TGTGCCAGCAGCTTAAACGCGCAGGGGTGGGATGAGCAGTTCTTC.

The chain carries TRBV5-8 and TRBJ1-1; D is perhaps TRBD1 (6 bases). V dropped 5 bases and J dropped 4 bases, with 18 bases sitting between them. Per the germline V gene, CDR1 is SGHTS and CDR2 is YDEGEE. This CDR3 is 15 amino acids long. The CDR3 DNA sequence: TGTGCCAGCAGTTCGCCGCCAGGGGTTGGCACTGAAGCTTTCTTT. This codes for CASSSPPGVGTEAFF.

In DNA form, the CDR3 reads TGTGCCAGCAGGCAGACTAGCGGGAGTAACCGGAATGAGCAGTTCTTC. It is translated as CASRQTSGSNRNEQFF. V and J are TRBV6-6 and TRBJ2-1; 12 positions agree with TRBD2. There are 16 residues in the CDR3. The ends lost 6 bases at V and 7 bases at J; junction bases unmatched: 10. Germline loops: CDR1 MNHNY, CDR2 SVGAGI (reference sequence).

This clone showed up just a few times. The V gene is TRBV6-1, the J gene TRBJ1-4, with unresolved D. CDR3 length equals 14 residues. Germline V gives CDR1 MNHNS, CDR2 SASEGT. V was cut by 1 base and J by 4 bases, with 7 bases left in between. For the CDR3, the DNA is TGTGCCAGCAGTGAAGTAGAGGGTAATGAAAAACTGTTTTTT. Translating gives CASSEVEGNEKLFF.

This rearrangement joins TRBV19 to TRBJ1-6, with D unresolved. From germline, CDR1 is LNHDA and CDR2 SQIVND (reference sequence). CDR3 length: 15 amino acids. Trimming removed 4 bases at V and 4 bases at J, with 11 bases between. CDR3 sequence (DNA): TGTGCCAGTAGTACCAACACAGCTTATAATTCACCCCTCCACTTT. Its translation: CASSTNTAYNSPLHF.

This chain connects TRBV5-1 to TRBJ2-5; a weak D match, TRBD2 (6 bases). V lost 0 bases and J 4 bases, leaving 10 bases between the germline ends. The CDR3 loop spans 14 amino acids. In germline, CDR1 is SGHRS, CDR2 YFSETQ. Written as DNA, the CDR3 is TGCGCCAGCAGCTTGGGATCCGGGGGAGAGACCCAGTACTTC. Its translation: CASSLGSGGETQYF.

The J gene is TRBJ2-2, the V gene TRBV15; D remains ambiguous. Germline lookup yields CDR1 LNHNV and CDR2 YYDKDF (reference sequence). This CDR3 is built from 16 residues. V lost 0 bases and J 0 bases, leaving 8 bases between the germline ends. CDR3 DNA sequence: TGTGCCACCAGCAGAGATGGCCTTGCGAACACCGGGGAGCTGTTTTTT. Translating it yields CATSRDGLANTGELFF.

The chain links TRBV7-2 to TRBJ2-3, with 10 bases matching TRBD2. Per germline, CDR1 SGHTA and CDR2 FQGNSA. This CDR3 is built from 19 residues. V lost 1 base, J lost 2 bases, and 12 bases stayed unmatched. This CDR3 is CASSLGLAGEWGATDTQYF. CDR3 coding DNA: TGTGCCAGCAGCTTAGGCCTAGCGGGAGAATGGGGAGCCACAGATACGCAGTATTTT.

The J gene is TRBJ2-3, the V gene TRBV2; D might be TRBD1 (5 bases). Germline assignment: CDR1 SNHLY and CDR2 FYNNEI. The CDR3 has 12 residues. Between the trimmed V and J ends, which lost 6 bases and 2 bases, there was a span of 6 bases. CDR3 loop: CASRQDTDTQYF. In DNA, the CDR3 is TGTGCCAGCAGACAGGACACAGATACGCAGTATTTT.

V gene TRBV7-9 combines with J gene TRBJ1-3; possibly TRBD1 for D (5 bases). Trimming cost V 1 base and J 6 bases, with 10 bases left between them. Germline V gives CDR1 SEHNR, CDR2 FQNEAQ (reference sequence). The CDR3 is 14 residues long. In DNA form, the CDR3 reads TGTGCCAGCAGCTTAGAGGGGCAGACAAACACCATATATTTT. It yields the protein CASSLEGQTNTIYF.

This clone was observed a handful of times. The J gene is TRBJ2-6, the V gene TRBV4-1; D gene unclear. Trimming pared 0 bases from V and 0 bases from J, leaving 6 bases between. The CDR3 contains 16 residues. The germline V gene has CDR1 MGHRA and CDR2 YSYEKL. The CDR3 protein is CASSQDDFSGANVLTF. CDR3 nucleotide sequence: TGCGCCAGCAGCCAAGATGACTTCTCTGGGGCCAACGTCCTGACTTTC.

This chain joins TRBV27 and TRBJ2-6; D gene ambiguous. The CDR3 runs to 18 residues. Germline CDR1 reads MNHEY; CDR2 reads SMNVEV (reference sequence). V lost 5 bases and J lost 5, with 22 bases in between. The CDR3 loop reads CASSPAILATSRANVLTF. The CDR3 DNA reads TGTGCCAGCAGTCCCGCGATCCTGGCTACAAGTCGGGCCAACGTCCTGACTTTC.

This chain joins TRBV5-4 and TRBJ1-1; D is unresolved. The CDR3 is 12 residues long. Germline V gene sequence: CDR1 SGHNT, CDR2 YYREEE (reference sequence). The germline V and J ends were trimmed by 4 bases and 0 bases, with 4 bases remaining between them. The CDR3 reads CASSQMNTEAFF. The DNA for the CDR3 is TGTGCCAGCAGCCAGATGAACACTGAAGCTTTCTTT. The full variable domain, in which reference TRBV5-4 and TRBJ1-1 provide the parts outside the CDR3, is ETGVTQSPTHLIKTRGQQVTLRCSSQSGHNTVSWYQQALGQGPQFIFQYYREEENGRGNFPPRFSGLQFPNYSSELNVNALELDDSALYLCASSQMNTEAFFGQGTRLTVV.